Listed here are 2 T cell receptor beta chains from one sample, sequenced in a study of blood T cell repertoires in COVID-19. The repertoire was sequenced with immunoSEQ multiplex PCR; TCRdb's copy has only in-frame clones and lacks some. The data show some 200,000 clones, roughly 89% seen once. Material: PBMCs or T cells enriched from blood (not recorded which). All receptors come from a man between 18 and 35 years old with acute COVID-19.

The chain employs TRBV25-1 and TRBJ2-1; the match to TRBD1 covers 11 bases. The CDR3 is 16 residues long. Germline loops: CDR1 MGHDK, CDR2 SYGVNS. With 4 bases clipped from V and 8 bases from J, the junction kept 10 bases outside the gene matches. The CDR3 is CASSAGTGGSQDEQFF. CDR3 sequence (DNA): TGTGCCAGCAGTGCCGGGACAGGGGGTTCTCAAGATGAGCAGTTCTTC.

The CDR3 bases are TGCAGCGTTGAATTAACCGGGGAGCTGTTTTTT. It specifies CSVELTGELFF. J is TRBJ2-2 and V is TRBV29-1; no clear D. V was pared by 2 bases and J by 5 bases, with 3 bases between. CDR1 is SQVTM, CDR2 ANQGSEA, per germline. The CDR3 covers 11 residues.